The rows below give T cell receptor beta chains drawn from one sample of a study of OX40 agonist ivuxolimab in advanced cancers. This table comes from immunoSEQ multiplex PCR, and its TCRdb copy is limited to in-frame clones, with some not included. The sample gives just over 60,000 clones, more than 90% of which show up once; 0.62% is in the top ten. The material was CD4+ or CD8+ T cells sorted from blood, obtained in a trial of the OX40 agonist ivuxolimab. These receptors all stem from an adult with an advanced solid tumor such as melanoma, head and neck, liver or kidney cancer. CDR3s include the opening cysteine and the closing phenylalanine or tryptophan. Clone size is not always given. Where it is, it says once, few, many or a class for expanded clones.

clone_size | v_call | cdr3_length | cdr3_aa
NA | TRBV5-1 | 13 | CASSLAAPYEQYF
NA | TRBV11-1 | 13 | CASSWRGAGEQYF
NA | TRBV30 | 12 | CAWSASNSGYTF
NA | TRBV18 | 15 | CASSPGGTDVYQQYF
NA | TRBV2 | 13 | CASSEEGTGELFF
NA | TRBV11-2 | 13 | CASSLTGFYGYTF
NA | TRBV10-3 | 14 | CATAGADYGNEQFF
NA | TRBV9 | 16 | CASSPHSGGGYNEQFF
once | TRBV28 | 13 | CASSWGGEDEQYF
NA | TRBV18 | 15 | CASSPLGSSGNTIYF
NA | TRBV13 | 13 | CASSTGVDNEQFF
once | TRBV19 | 13 | CASSFLGFQPQHF
NA | TRBV12-2 | 16 | CASRLLWTPGANVLTF
NA | TRBV11-2 | 16 | CASSLIVREGDYEQYF
NA | TRBV7-9 | 15 | CASSLTGTTLGIQYF
NA | TRBV11-3 | 13 | CASSSADPRELFF
once | TRBV7-9 | 14 | CASSHGTGVYGYTF
NA | TRBV5-1 | 12 | CASSRDGYEQYF
NA | TRBV10-3 | 12 | CAISVEVHEQYF
NA | TRBV2 | 12 | CASTRQANGYTF
NA | TRBV11-3 | 13 | CASSGNRYLPQHF
NA | TRBV6-5 | 13 | CASSTGGGQPQHF
NA | TRBV10-1 | 15 | CASSVGQGRGETQYF
NA | TRBV30 | 13 | CALGLAEVNEQFF
once | TRBV19 | 14 | CATKLSGITYEQYF
NA | TRBV30 | 14 | CAWSVGAPNQPQHF
NA | TRBV19 | 13 | CASRVRTGYGYTF
NA | TRBV18 | 15 | CASSPVEIPNTEAFF
NA | TRBV9 | 13 | CASSPPDGREQYF
NA | TRBV6-5 | 14 | CASSYEGSYNEQFF
once | TRBV2 | 14 | CASSEVGFYNEQFF
NA | TRBV6-1 | 16 | CASSEAGPGGVNIQYF
NA | TRBV5-5 | 14 | CASSLWDRAHEQYF
NA | TRBV5-1 | 14 | CASSLQVSTDTQYF
NA | TRBV6-1 | 13 | CASSLEGYNEQFF
NA | TRBV27 | 15 | CASSTAGVLDQPQHF
NA | TRBV5-4 | 16 | CASSLGSGRNTGELFF
once | TRBV5-3 | 19 | CARSLEREGGREDTGELFF
NA | TRBV2 | 12 | CASSDRGEKLFF
NA | TRBV5-1 | 15 | CASSSQRARPYEQYF
NA | TRBV6-1 | 15 | CASRDRLAGVNEQFF
NA | TRBV5-6 | 14 | CASSSQESSYEQYF
NA | TRBV6-1 | 13 | CASSERSVYEQYF